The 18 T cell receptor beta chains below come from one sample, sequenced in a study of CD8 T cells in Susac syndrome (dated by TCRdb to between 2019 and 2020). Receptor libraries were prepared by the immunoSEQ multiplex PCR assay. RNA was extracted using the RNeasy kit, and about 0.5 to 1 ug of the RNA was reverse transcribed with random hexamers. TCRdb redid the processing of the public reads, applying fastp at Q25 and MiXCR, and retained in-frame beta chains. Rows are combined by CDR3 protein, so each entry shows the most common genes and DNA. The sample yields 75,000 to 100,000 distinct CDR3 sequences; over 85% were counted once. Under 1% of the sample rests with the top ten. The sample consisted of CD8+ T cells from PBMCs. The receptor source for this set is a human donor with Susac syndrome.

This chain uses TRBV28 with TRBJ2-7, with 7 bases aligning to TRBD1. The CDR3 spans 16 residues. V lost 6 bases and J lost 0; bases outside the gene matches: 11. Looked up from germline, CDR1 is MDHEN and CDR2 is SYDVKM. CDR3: CASRDLSRDSSYEQYF. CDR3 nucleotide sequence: TGTGCCAGCAGGGACCTCAGCCGGGACAGCTCCTACGAGCAGTACTTC.

This CDR3 reads CASSLVAETAYGYTF. The DNA of the CDR3 is TGTGCCAGCAGCTTAGTGGCCGAGACCGCCTATGGCTACACCTTC. This chain uses TRBV7-2 with TRBJ1-2, with unresolved D. CDR1 is SGHTA, CDR2 FQGNSA, per germline. CDR3 length: 15 amino acids. The V gene lost 1 base and the J gene lost 4 bases, with 13 bases spanning the gap.

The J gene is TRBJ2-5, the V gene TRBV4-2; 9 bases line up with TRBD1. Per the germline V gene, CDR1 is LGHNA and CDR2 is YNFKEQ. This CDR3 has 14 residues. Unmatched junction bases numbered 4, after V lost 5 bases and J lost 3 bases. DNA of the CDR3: TGTGCCAGCAGCAAGGGACAGGGTGAAGAGACCCAGTACTTC. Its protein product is CASSKGQGEETQYF.

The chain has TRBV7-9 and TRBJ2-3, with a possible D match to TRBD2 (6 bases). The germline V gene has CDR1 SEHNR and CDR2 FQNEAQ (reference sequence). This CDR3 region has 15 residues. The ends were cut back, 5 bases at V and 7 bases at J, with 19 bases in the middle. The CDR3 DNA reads TGTGCCAGCAGCCCTTTGGACCCACTAGCAAATACGCAGTATTTT. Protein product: CASSPLDPLANTQYF.

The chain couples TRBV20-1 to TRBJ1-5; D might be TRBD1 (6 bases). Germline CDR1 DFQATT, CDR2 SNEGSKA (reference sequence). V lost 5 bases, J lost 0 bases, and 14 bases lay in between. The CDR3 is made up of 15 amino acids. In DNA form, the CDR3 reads TGCAGTGCTGGATCAAACAGGGATAGCAATCAGCCCCAGCATTTT. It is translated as CSAGSNRDSNQPQHF.

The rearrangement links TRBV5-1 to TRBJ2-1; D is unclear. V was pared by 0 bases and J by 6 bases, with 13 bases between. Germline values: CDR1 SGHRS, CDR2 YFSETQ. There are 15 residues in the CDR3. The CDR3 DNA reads TGCGCCAGCAGCTTGGGCCTGCTACCCGTCAATGAGCAGTTCTTC. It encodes CASSLGLLPVNEQFF. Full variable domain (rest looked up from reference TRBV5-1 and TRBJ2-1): KAGVTQTPRYLIKTRGQQVTLSCSPISGHRSVSWYQQTPGQGLQFLFEYFSETQRNKGNFPGRFSGRQFSNSRSEMNVSTLELGDSALYLCASSLGLLPVNEQFFGPGTRLTVL.

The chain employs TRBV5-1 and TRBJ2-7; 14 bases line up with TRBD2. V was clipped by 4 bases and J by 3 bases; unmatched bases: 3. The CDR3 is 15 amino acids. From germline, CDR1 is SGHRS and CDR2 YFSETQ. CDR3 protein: CASSGGTSGSYEQYF. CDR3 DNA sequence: TGCGCCAGCAGCGGAGGGACTAGCGGGAGCTACGAGCAGTACTTC.

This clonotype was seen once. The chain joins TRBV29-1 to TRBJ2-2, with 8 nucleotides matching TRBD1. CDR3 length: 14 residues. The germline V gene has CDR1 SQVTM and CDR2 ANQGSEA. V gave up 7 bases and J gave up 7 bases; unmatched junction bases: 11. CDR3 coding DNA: TGCAGCGCCCGACAGGGGAGTCTCGACGGGGAGCTGTTTTTT. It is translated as CSARQGSLDGELFF.

The CDR3 DNA reads as TGTGCCAGCAGTATTCTAGCGGATCCTCGCACAGATACGCAGTATTTT. This encodes CASSILADPRTDTQYF. The gene calls are TRBV12-3 or TRBV12-4 and TRBJ2-3, with 7 bases that match TRBD2. V shed 5 bases and J 1 base; nucleotides not matched to a gene: 9. The CDR3 has 16 residues.

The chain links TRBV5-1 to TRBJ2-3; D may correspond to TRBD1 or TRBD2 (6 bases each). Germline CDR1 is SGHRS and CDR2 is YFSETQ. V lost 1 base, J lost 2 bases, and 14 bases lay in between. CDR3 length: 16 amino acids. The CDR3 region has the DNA TGCGCCAGCAGCTTGAAAAGGAGGGGGACCACAGATACGCAGTATTTT. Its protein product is CASSLKRRGTTDTQYF. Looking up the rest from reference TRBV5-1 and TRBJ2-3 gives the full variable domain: KAGVTQTPRYLIKTRGQQVTLSCSPISGHRSVSWYQQTPGQGLQFLFEYFSETQRNKGNFPGRFSGRQFSNSRSEMNVSTLELGDSALYLCASSLKRRGTTDTQYFGPGTRLTVL.

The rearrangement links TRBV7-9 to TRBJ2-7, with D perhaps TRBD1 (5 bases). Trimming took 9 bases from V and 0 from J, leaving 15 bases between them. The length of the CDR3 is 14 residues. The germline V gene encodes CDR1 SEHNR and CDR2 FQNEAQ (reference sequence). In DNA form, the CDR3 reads TGTGCCAGTTCCGGGCAGGGTCTCTCCTACGAGCAGTACTTC. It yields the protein CASSGQGLSYEQYF. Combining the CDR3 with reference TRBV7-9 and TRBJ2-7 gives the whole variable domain DTGVSQNPRHKITKRGQNVTFRCDPISEHNRLYWYRQTLGQGPEFLTYFQNEAQLEKSRLLSDRFSAERPKGSFSTLEIQRTEQGDSAMYLCASSGQGLSYEQYFGPGTRLTVT.

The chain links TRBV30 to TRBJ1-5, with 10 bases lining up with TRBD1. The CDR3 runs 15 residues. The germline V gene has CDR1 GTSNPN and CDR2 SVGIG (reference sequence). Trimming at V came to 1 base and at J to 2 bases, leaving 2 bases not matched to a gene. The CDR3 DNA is TGTGCCTGGAGTGGAGGGACAGGGGGCAATCAGCCCCAGCATTTT. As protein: CAWSGGTGGNQPQHF. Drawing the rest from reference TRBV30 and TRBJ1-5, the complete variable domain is SQTIHQWPATLVQPVGSPLSLECTVEGTSNPNLYWYRQAAGRGLQLLFYSVGIGQISSEVPQNLSASRPQDRQFILSSKKLLLSDSGFYLCAWSGGTGGNQPQHFGDGTRLSIL.

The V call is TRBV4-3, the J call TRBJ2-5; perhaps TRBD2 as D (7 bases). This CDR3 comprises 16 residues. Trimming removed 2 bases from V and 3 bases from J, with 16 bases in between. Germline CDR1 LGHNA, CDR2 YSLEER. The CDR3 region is CASSQSRTRGEETQYF. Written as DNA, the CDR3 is TGCGCCAGCAGCCAATCTCGGACTAGGGGGGAAGAGACCCAGTACTTC.

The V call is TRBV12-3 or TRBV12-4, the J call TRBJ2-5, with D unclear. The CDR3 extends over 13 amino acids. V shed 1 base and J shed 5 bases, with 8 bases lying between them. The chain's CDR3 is CASSLGQRETQYF. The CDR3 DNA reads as TGTGCCAGCAGTTTAGGGCAGAGGGAGACCCAGTACTTC.

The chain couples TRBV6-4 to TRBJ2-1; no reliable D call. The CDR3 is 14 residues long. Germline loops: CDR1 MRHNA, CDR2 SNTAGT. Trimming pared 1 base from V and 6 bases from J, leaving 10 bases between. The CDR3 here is CASSDLRGSNEQFF. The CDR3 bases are TGTGCCAGCAGTGACTTGCGAGGTAGCAATGAGCAGTTCTTC.

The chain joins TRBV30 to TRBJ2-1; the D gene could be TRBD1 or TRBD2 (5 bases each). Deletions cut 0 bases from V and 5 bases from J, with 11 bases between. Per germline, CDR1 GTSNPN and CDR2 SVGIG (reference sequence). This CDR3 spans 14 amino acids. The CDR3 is CAWSVLRGDNEQFF. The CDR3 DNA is TGTGCCTGGAGTGTACTGAGGGGAGACAATGAGCAGTTCTTC.

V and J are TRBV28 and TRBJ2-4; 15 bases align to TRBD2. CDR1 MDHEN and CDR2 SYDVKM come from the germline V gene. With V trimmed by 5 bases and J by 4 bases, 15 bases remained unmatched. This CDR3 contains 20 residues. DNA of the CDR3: TGTGCCAGCAGTCCTCTCGCCGGGACTAGCGGGAGGCCAGAAAAAAACATTCAGTACTTC. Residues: CASSPLAGTSGRPEKNIQYF.

The CDR3 nucleotides are TGTGCCAGCAGTAATCGCTATGGCTACACCTTC. This encodes CASSNRYGYTF. The V call is TRBV5-6, the J call TRBJ1-2, with D uncertain. Germline CDR1 is SGHDT and CDR2 is YYEEEE. The CDR3 contains 11 residues. Trimming removed 5 bases at V and 4 bases at J, with 6 bases between.